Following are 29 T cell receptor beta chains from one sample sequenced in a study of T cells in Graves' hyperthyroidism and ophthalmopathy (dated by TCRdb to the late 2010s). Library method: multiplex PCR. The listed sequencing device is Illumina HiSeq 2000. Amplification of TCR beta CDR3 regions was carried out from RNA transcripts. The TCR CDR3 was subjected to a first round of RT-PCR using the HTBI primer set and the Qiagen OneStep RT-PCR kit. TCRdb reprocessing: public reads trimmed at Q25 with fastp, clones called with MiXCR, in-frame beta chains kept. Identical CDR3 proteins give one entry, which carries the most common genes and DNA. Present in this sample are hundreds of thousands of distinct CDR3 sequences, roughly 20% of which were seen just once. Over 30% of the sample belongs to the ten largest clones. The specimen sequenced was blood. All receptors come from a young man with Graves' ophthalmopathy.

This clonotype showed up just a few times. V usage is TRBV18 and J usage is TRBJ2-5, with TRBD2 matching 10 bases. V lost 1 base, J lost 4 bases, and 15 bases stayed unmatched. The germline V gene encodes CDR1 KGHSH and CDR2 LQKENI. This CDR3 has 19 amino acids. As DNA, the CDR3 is TGTGCCAGCTCACCACGGGTGAAGTCTAGCGGGAGAGGAGGAGAGACCCAGTACTTC. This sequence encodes CASSPRVKSSGRGGETQYF.

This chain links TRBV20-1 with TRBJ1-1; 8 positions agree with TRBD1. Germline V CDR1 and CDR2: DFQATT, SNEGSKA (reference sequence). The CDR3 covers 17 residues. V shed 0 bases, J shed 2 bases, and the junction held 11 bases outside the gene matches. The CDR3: CSARDSGQGADNTEAFF. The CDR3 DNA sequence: TGCAGTGCTAGAGATTCGGGGCAGGGGGCAGACAACACTGAAGCTTTCTTT.

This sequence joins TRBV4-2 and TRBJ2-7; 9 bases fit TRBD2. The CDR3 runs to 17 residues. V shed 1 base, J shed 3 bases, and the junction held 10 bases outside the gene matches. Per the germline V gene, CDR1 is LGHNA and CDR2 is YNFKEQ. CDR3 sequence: CASSQVVPGLAGYEQYF. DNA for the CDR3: TGTGCCAGCAGCCAAGTAGTCCCGGGACTAGCAGGCTACGAGCAGTACTTC.

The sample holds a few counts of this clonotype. CDR3 residues: CASSQGPTLAGGSQNTQYF. CDR3 DNA: TGCGCCAGCAGCCAAGGCCCCACTCTAGCGGGAGGATCCCAGAATACGCAGTATTTT. The chain has TRBV4-1 and TRBJ2-3; 11 bases line up with TRBD2. The germline CDR1 and CDR2 sequences are MGHRA and YSYEKL. Trimming at V came to 1 base and at J to 7 bases, leaving 16 bases not matched to a gene. The CDR3 totals 19 residues.

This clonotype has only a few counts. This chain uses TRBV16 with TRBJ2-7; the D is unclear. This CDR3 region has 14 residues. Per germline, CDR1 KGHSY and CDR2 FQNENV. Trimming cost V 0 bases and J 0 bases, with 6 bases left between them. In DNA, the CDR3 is TGTGCCAGCAGCCAATCACGGGTCTCCTACGAGCAGTACTTC. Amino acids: CASSQSRVSYEQYF.

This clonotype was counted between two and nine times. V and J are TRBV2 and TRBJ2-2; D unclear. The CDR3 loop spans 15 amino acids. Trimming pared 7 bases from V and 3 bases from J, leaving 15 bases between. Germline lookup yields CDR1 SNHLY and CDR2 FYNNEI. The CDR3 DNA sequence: TGTGCCAGCAAGCGTGGAACCGGGTACACCGGGGAGCTGTTTTTT. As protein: CASKRGTGYTGELFF.

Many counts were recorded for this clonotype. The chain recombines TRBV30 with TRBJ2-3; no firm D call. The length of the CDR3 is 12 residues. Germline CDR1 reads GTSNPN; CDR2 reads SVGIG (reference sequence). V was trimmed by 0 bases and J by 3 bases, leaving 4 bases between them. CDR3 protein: CAWSVRTDTQYF. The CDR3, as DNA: TGTGCCTGGAGTGTTAGGACAGATACGCAGTATTTT. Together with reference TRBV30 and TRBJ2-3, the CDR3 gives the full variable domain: SQTIHQWPATLVQPVGSPLSLECTVEGTSNPNLYWYRQAAGRGLQLLFYSVGIGQISSEVPQNLSASRPQDRQFILSSKKLLLSDSGFYLCAWSVRTDTQYFGPGTRLTVL.

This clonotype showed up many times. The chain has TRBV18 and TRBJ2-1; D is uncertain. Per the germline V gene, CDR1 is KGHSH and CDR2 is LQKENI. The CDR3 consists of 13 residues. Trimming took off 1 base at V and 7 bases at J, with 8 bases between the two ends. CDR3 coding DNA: TGTGCCAGCTCACCACAGGGCAGTAATGAGCAGTTCTTC. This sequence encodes CASSPQGSNEQFF.

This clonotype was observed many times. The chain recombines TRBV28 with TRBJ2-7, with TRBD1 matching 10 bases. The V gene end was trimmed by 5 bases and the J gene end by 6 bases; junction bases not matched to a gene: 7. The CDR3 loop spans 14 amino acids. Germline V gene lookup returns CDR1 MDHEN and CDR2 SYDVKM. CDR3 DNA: TGTGCCAGCAGTAATCCGGGACAGGGGACCGAGCAGTACTTC. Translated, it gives CASSNPGQGTEQYF.

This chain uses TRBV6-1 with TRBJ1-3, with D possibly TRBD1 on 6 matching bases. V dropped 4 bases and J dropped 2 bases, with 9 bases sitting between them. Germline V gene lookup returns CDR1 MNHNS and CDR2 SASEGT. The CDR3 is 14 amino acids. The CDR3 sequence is CASSVGGPGNTIYF. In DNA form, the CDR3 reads TGTGCCAGCAGTGTTGGGGGGCCTGGAAACACCATATATTTT.

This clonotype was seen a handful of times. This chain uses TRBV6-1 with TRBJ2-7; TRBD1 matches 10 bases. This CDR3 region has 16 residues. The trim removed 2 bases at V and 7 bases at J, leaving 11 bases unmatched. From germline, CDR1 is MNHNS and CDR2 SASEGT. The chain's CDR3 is CASSETRDRGRWEQYF. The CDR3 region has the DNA TGTGCCAGCAGTGAAACAAGGGACAGGGGTCGTTGGGAGCAGTACTTC.

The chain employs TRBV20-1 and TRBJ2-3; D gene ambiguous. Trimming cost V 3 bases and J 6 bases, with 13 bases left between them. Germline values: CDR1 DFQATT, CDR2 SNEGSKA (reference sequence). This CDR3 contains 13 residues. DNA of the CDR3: TGCAGTGCTAGTAACCGTTGGGTTGATACGCAGTATTTT. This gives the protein CSASNRWVDTQYF.

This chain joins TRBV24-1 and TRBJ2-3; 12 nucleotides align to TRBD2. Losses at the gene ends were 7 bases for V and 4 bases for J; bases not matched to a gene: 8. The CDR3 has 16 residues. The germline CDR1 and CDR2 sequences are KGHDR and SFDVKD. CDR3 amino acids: CATSFPGLAGADTQYF. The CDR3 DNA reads TGTGCCACCAGCTTCCCGGGACTAGCGGGTGCAGATACGCAGTATTTT.

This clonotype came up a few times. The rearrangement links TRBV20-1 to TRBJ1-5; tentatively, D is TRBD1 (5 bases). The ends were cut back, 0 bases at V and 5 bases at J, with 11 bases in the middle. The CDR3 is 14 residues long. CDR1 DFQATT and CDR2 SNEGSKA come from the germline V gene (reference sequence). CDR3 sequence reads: CSARDPDSYQPQHF. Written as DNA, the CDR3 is TGCAGTGCTAGAGATCCCGACAGTTATCAGCCCCAGCATTTT.

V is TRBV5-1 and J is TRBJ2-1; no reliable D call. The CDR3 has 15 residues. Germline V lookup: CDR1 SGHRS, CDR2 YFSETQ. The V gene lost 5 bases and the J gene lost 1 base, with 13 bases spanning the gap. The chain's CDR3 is CASRLGPSSYNEQFF. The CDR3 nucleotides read TGCGCCAGCAGGCTCGGACCCTCGTCCTACAATGAGCAGTTCTTC.

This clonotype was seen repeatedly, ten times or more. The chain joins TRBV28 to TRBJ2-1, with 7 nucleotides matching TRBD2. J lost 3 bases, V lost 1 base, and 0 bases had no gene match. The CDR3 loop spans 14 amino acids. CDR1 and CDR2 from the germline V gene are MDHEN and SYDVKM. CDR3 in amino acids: CASSLSGGYNEQFF. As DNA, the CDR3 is TGTGCCAGCAGTTTATCGGGGGGCTACAATGAGCAGTTCTTC. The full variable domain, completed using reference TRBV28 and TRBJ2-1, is DVKVTQSSRYLVKRTGEKVFLECVQDMDHENMFWYRQDPGLGLRLIYFSYDVKMKEKGDIPEGYSVSREKKERFSLILESASTNQTSMYLCASSLSGGYNEQFFGPGTRLTVL.

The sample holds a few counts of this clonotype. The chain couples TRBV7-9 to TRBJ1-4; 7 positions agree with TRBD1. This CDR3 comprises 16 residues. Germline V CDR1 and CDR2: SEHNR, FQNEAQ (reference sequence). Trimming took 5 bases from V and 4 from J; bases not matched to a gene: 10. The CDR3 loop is CASSPTSGTDNEKLFF. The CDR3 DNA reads TGTGCCAGCAGCCCCACCTCGGGGACAGATAATGAAAAACTGTTTTTT.

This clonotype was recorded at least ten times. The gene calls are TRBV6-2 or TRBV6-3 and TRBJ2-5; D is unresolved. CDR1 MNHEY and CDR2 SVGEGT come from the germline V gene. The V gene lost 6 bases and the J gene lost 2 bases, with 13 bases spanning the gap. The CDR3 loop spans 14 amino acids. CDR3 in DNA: TGTGCCAGCAGACCCCGACACCAGCAAGAGACCCAGTACTTC. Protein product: CASRPRHQQETQYF.

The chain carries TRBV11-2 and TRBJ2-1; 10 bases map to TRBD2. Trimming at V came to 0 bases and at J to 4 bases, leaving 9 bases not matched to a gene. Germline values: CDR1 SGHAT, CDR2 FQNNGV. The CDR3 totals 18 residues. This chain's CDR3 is CASSLDRGQAGGYNEQFF. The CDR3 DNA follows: TGTGCCAGCAGCTTAGATAGGGGGCAAGCGGGAGGGTACAATGAGCAGTTCTTC.

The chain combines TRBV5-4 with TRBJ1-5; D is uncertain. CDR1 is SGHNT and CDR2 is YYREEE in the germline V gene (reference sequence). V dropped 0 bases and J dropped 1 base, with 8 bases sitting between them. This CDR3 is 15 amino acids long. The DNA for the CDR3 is TGTGCCAGCAGCTTGGGAATTGGAAGCAATCAGCCCCAGCATTTT. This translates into CASSLGIGSNQPQHF. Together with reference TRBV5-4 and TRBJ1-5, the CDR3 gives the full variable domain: ETGVTQSPTHLIKTRGQQVTLRCSSQSGHNTVSWYQQALGQGPQFIFQYYREEENGRGNFPPRFSGLQFPNYSSELNVNALELDDSALYLCASSLGIGSNQPQHFGDGTRLSIL.

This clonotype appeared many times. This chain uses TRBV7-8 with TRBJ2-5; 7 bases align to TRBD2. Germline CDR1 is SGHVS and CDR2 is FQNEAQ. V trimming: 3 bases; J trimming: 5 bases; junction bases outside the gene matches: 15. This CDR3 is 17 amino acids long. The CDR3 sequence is CASSFRPSPYGGETQYF. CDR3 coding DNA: TGTGCCAGCAGCTTTCGGCCTTCACCCTACGGGGGGGAGACCCAGTACTTC.

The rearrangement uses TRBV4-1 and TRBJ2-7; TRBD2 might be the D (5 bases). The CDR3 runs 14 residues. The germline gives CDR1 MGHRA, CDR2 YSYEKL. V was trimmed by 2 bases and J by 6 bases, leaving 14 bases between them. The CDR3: CASSQIGLAPEQYF. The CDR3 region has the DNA TGCGCCAGCAGCCAAATAGGGTTAGCGCCCGAGCAGTACTTC.

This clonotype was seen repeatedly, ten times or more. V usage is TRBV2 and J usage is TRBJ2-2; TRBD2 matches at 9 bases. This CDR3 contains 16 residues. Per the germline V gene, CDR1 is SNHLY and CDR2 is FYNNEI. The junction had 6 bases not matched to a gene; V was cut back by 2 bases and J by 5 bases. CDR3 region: CASSELAGTLTGELFF. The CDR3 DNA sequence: TGTGCCAGCAGTGAACTAGCGGGAACTCTGACCGGGGAGCTGTTTTTT.

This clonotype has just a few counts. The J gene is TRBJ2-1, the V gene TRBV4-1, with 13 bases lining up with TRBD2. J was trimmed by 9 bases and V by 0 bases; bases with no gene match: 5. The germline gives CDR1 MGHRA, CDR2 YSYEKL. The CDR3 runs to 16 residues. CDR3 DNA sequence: TGCGCCAGCAGCCAAGATGCAACTAGCGGGAGGGGTGAGCAGTTCTTC. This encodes CASSQDATSGRGEQFF.

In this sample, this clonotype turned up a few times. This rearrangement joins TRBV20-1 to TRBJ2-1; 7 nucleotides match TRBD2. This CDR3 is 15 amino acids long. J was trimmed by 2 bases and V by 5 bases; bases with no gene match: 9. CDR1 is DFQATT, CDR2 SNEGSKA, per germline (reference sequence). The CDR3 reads CSALEPGLTYNEQFF. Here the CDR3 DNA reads TGCAGTGCTTTGGAACCGGGACTAACCTACAATGAGCAGTTCTTC.

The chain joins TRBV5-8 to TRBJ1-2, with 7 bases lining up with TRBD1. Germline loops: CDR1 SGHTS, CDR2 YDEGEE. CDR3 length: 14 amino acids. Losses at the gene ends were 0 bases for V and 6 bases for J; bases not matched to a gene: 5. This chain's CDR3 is CASSLVEGADGYTF. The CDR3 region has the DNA TGTGCCAGCAGCTTGGTGGAGGGGGCAGATGGCTACACCTTC.

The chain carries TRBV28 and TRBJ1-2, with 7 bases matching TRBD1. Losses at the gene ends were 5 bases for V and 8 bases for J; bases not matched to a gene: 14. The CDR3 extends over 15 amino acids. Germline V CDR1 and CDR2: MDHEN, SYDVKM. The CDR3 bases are TGTGCCAGCAGTGCACACTCAGGGGGATCGGGGGGCTACACCTTC. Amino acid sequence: CASSAHSGGSGGYTF.

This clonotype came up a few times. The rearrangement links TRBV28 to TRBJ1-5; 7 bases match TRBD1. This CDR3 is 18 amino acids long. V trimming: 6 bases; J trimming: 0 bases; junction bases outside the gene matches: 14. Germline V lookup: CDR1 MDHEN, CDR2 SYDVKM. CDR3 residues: CASRVGDSASYSNQPQHF. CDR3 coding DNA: TGTGCCAGCAGGGTCGGGGACAGTGCCTCGTATAGCAATCAGCCCCAGCATTTT.

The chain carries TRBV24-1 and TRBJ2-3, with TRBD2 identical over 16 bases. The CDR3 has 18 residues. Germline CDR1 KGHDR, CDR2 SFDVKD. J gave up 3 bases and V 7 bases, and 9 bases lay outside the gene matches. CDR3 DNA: TGTGCCACCAGCTTCCCGGGACTAGCGGGAGGGGGAACAGATACGCAGTATTTT. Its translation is CATSFPGLAGGGTDTQYF.